The entry that follows covers one TCR beta chain sequence. Its binding antigen is unknown. It has no much larger one-base neighbor in the sample; base qualities were not kept. The entry originates in a study of CD8+CD57+ T cells in acquired aplastic anemia (dated by TCRdb to 2016 to 2018). As for the study more broadly: Extracted DNA from sorted CD4+ and CD8+ cells averaged approximately 3 ug, ranging from roughly 0.2 to 30 ug. Mean read counts for healthy donor samples were roughly 10 million for CD4+ cells and some 12 million for CD8+ cells. Broad study findings and their caveats: Between patients and healthy controls, no significant difference in CD8+ Simpson's diversity was found (P=0.060). Fewer than 30 CD8+ CDR3 sequences were found in both patients and controls but appeared to be highly expressed in patients and within the immunodominant clones of the patients.

CDR1 SGHAT and CDR2 FQNNGV are derived from the germline V gene. V sheds 0 bases and J sheds 2 bases, leaving 11 bases between their ends. The CDR3, cysteine through phenylalanine, is 16 amino acids long. The DNA shown is the 48-base CDR3, in frame from base 1. In the study, sorted CD4+ and CD8+ blood T cells from patients with severe aplastic anemia and from healthy subjects underwent deep sequencing of TCR repertoires. Ficoll-Paque density gradient centrifugation was used to isolate peripheral blood mononuclear cells. Before DNA was extracted, CD4+ and CD8+ T cells were sorted using either FACS or magnetic beads. Profiling of TCR beta VDJ combinations and CDR3 sequences used genomic DNA as the template. TCR repertoire sequencing was run on an Illumina HiSeq 2000. In the source study's methods: Repertoire assessment relied on Simpson's diversity index, CDR3 size and DJ length profiles, and TRBV/TRBJ rearrangement plots. The most abundant DNA sequence in the deep sequencing data was defined as the immunodominant clone. CDR3 amino acid sequences were screened for sharing across subjects and compared with published repertoires and the VDJdb database. TCRdb took the public reads, trimmed them with fastp at Q25, ran MiXCR for clone calling and kept in-frame beta chains. Each entry is one CDR3 protein sequence, shown with its most common DNA and genes. The V and J calls and clone size are TCRdb's, not the authors'. Across this sample there are 100,000 to 150,000 distinct CDR3 sequences, with 41% seen only once. The ten largest clones represent roughly 8.1% of the sample.

This chain joins TRBV11-2 to TRBJ2-1; the D segment cannot be called with confidence. This receptor was obtained from a human donor in good health, serving as a control. Sequencing was performed on sorted CD4+, CD8+, or CD8+CD57+ T cells (not recorded which) from PBMCs. The nucleotides read TGTGCCAGCAGCTTAGATGGCAGCTCAGCCTACAATGAGCAGTTCTTC. Translated, it gives CASSLDGSSAYNEQFF.